The present TCR beta chain was sequenced within a study of tumor and adjacent non-tumor tissue in lung cancer (dated by TCRdb to the late 2010s). Study-wide context: Patients with adenocarcinoma (approximately 11), squamous cell carcinoma (2) and small cell lung cancer (1) were included in the cohort. TCRbeta CDR3 sequencing was performed on under 35 paired specimens, with one tumor sample and one normal lung sample collected per patient. The roughly 15 enrolled patients, of whom approximately 10 were men and 5 were women, were aged 31 to 76 years and were diagnosed with TNM stage I to III disease. A total of fewer than 150 million productive TCRbeta reads were generated by sequencing, corresponding to an average of roughly 4.1 million reads per sample. The study compared bulk TCRbeta repertoires from lung tumor tissue and matched distant non-tumor lung tissue of approximately 14 lung cancer patients.

On the study overall, not on this receptor specifically: TCR diversity (inverse Simpson) was significantly higher in tumor than in normal lung tissue (roughly 430 vs 170, P = 0.0075, Mann-Whitney U test). Because peripheral blood was not sequenced, blood TCRbeta repertoires in the lung cancer patients of the study were not examined. The top 100 clones accounted for a significantly larger cumulative portion of the repertoire in normal lung than in tumor tissue. The cohort had only 15 patients, and the authors noted that larger samples and more detailed clinical data are needed. Significantly higher TCR diversity was found in younger patients, and higher tumor TCR diversity was associated with shorter overall and disease-free survival. Neither the sequencing platform nor unique molecular identifiers are named or mentioned anywhere in the methods.

Regarding this clonotype: Its antigen is currently not known. Base-call qualities are not available, and no considerably larger clone is one nucleotide away.

The library relied on multiplex PCR. TCRdb lists the instrument as Illumina HiSeq 2500. TCRbeta libraries were constructed through three rounds of nested PCR with primers (Table S4) according to protocols modified from ARM-PCR. PCR products of 200-500 bp were gel-excised and purified with the QIAquick gel extraction kit before sequencing. The published analysis was carried out like this. Reads were cleaned with Trimmomatic, merged with FLASH into complete CDR3 sequences, and assigned to V(D)J germline segments with MiTCR. Clonal diversity was computed as the inverse Simpson's index with VDJtools. A read counted as productive if the sequence was in-frame and lacked a premature stop codon. The raw public reads went through TCRdb reprocessing: fastp at Q25, MiXCR clone calling, in-frame beta chains kept. Identical CDR3 protein sequences are pooled into one entry, listed with their most common genes and DNA. The V and J calls and clone size come from TCRdb's table, not from the authors' own analysis. The sample includes 90,000 to 100,000 distinct CDR3 sequences, with 80% observed a single time. The ten largest clonotypes hold under 40% of the sample.

RNA was extracted from bulk unsorted tissue and checked for quality with a NanoDrop ND-1000 and an Agilent 2100. For the normal lung samples, distant non-tumor tissue was collected more than 3 cm away from the tumor edge. Donors were newly diagnosed lung cancer patients admitted for thoracic surgery in China between August and November 2014, without prior chemotherapy. Anyone who had undergone radiotherapy or chemotherapy before, or who had another cancer at the same time, was left out of the study. Surgical tissue pieces of 1-2 cm3 were preserved in RNAlater solution and were kept at -80 degrees C until use. The germline V gene (reference sequence) gives CDR1 as DFQATT and CDR2 as SNEGSKA. At the junction V is shortened by 3 bases and J by 4 bases, with 16 bases in between. From its cysteine to its phenylalanine, the CDR3 spans 15 amino acids. Here the CDR3 DNA is all that survives: 45 bases in frame from base 1.

Rearrangement joined TRBV20-1 to TRBJ1-5, with the D gene too uncertain to name. Specimen: distant non-tumor lung tissue. The origin of this receptor is a man aged 55 to 70 with small cell lung cancer. The sequenced DNA: TGCAGTGCTAGTGTTCCAGGCGGCAAGAATCAGCCCCAGCATTTT. Its protein product is CSASVPGGKNQPQHF.